Listed below are T cell receptor beta chains from one sample, sequenced in a study of cytomegalovirus exposure and HLA in healthy donors. Profiling relied on immunoSEQ multiplex PCR, and the TCRdb table lists in-frame clones only, not all of them. Found here are roughly 160,000 clones, roughly 80% of them singletons; the top ten hold 2% to 2.5%. The sequencing sample was made of PBMCs. These receptors were taken from a man between 45 and 60 years old in good health and CMV-seropositive. CDR3s include the opening cysteine and the closing phenylalanine or tryptophan. A D gene is named only where the DNA matches it firmly. Some rows have no size entry. The others give once, few or many, or a class for an expanded clone.

V	D	size	J	CDR3	DNA
TRBV28	.	.	TRBJ1-5	CACIGGGLYSNQPQHF	TGTGCCTGCATAGGTGGAGGGCTTTATAGCAATCAGCCCCAGCATTTT
TRBV4-3	TRBD1	.	TRBJ1-2	CASSQDRGGYDYTF	TGCGCCAGCAGCCAGGACAGGGGTGGGTATGACTACACCTTC
TRBV7-9	.	.	TRBJ2-7	CASSLERARGSYEQYF	TGTGCCAGCAGCTTAGAACGCGCCAGAGGTTCCTACGAGCAGTACTTC
TRBV10-3	TRBD1	.	TRBJ2-1	CAITPRGTGTGNEQFF	TGTGCCATCACCCCACGAGGGACAGGGACGGGGAATGAGCAGTTCTTC
TRBV20-1	TRBD1	.	TRBJ2-7	CSALDRVEQYF	TGCAGTGCATTGGACAGGGTCGAGCAGTACTTC
TRBV5-4	TRBD2	.	TRBJ2-7	CASSGIPAGVREQYF	TGTGCCAGCAGCGGAATCCCAGCGGGGGTTCGGGAGCAGTACTTC
TRBV18	.	few	TRBJ1-4	CASSPAARGGSEKLFF	TGTGCCAGCTCACCTGCCGCGAGGGGGGGAAGTGAAAAACTGTTTTTT
TRBV7-9	TRBD1	.	TRBJ1-2	CASSLGDRVYGYTF	TGTGCCAGCAGCTTAGGGGACAGGGTCTATGGCTACACCTTC
TRBV7-9	.	.	TRBJ1-1	CASSLTRTVNTEAFF	TGTGCCAGCAGCTTAACTAGGACAGTGAACACTGAAGCTTTCTTT
TRBV2	.	.	TRBJ2-1	CASRSRTGSYNEQFF	TGTGCCAGCAGGTCGCGTACAGGTTCCTACAATGAGCAGTTCTTC
TRBV6-1	.	few	TRBJ1-5	CASSEAPGPNQPQHF	TGTGCCAGCAGCGAAGCTCCGGGTCCCAATCAGCCCCAGCATTTT
TRBV9	.	.	TRBJ2-1	CASSAQRDEQFF	TGTGCCAGCAGCGCCCAGAGGGATGAGCAGTTCTTC
TRBV7-9	.	.	TRBJ2-7	CASSLGQPYEQYF	TGTGCCAGCAGCTTAGGACAACCCTACGAGCAGTACTTC
TRBV2	.	.	TRBJ1-5	CASTLTVPGNQPQHF	TGTGCCAGCACTCTGACAGTCCCGGGCAATCAGCCCCAGCATTTT
TRBV7-3	.	.	TRBJ1-2	CASSLRQGDGGYTF	TGTGCCAGCAGCTTAAGGCAGGGTGATGGGGGCTACACCTTC
TRBV7-2	TRBD1	.	TRBJ1-1	CASSLRTGGEAFF	TGTGCCAGCAGCTTGAGGACAGGGGGGGAAGCTTTCTTT
TRBV11-3	.	.	TRBJ1-1	CASSWRMNTEAFF	TGTGCCAGCAGCTGGAGGATGAACACTGAAGCTTTCTTT
TRBV18	TRBD1	.	TRBJ2-2	CASSRSSGTANSNTGELFF	TGTGCCAGCTCACGCTCGTCAGGGACAGCTAATTCGAACACCGGGGAGCTGTTTTTT
TRBV6-1	TRBD1	.	TRBJ2-2	CASSGLTQQGGTGELFF	TGTGCCAGCAGTGGCCTCACTCAACAGGGGGGAACCGGGGAGCTGTTTTTT
TRBV6-6	TRBD1	.	TRBJ2-3	CALLDRGRDTQYF	TGCGCCCTCCTTGACAGGGGGCGGGATACGCAGTATTTT
TRBV5-1	TRBD2	once	TRBJ2-2	CASSVPLAGARTGELFF	TGCGCCAGCAGCGTCCCACTAGCGGGGGCGAGGACCGGGGAGCTGTTTTTT
TRBV7-9	.	.	TRBJ1-1	CASSDLSRRNTEAFF	TGTGCCAGCAGCGACCTTTCCAGGCGCAACACTGAAGCTTTCTTT
TRBV4-3	TRBD2	few	TRBJ2-3	CASSQEGRSGGLLW	TGCGCCAGCAGCCAAGAGGGTAGGAGCGGGGGCTTGCTGTGG
TRBV9	.	.	TRBJ2-7	CASSVERSSYEQYF	TGTGCCAGCAGCGTAGAGCGGAGCTCCTACGAGCAGTACTTC
TRBV7-2	.	.	TRBJ2-2	CASRTQAPGELFF	TGTGCCAGCAGGACACAGGCTCCCGGGGAGCTGTTTTTT
TRBV11-1	.	.	TRBJ1-2	CASSLGREYGYTF	TGTGCCAGCAGCTTAGGCCGGGAGTATGGCTACACCTTC
TRBV9	TRBD1	.	TRBJ2-3	CASSRGTGSTDTQYF	TGTGCCAGCAGCAGAGGGACAGGGAGTACAGATACGCAGTATTTT
TRBV23-1	TRBD1	few	TRBJ1-5	CATTPGGGFQPQHF	TGCGCCACCACCCCTGGAGGGGGCTTTCAGCCCCAGCATTTT
TRBV19	.	.	TRBJ1-2	CASTPTGFNYGYTF	TGTGCCAGTACTCCGACAGGATTTAACTATGGCTACACCTTC
TRBV7-2	TRBD1	.	TRBJ1-2	CASSLPGGALGYTF	TGTGCCAGCAGCTTACCAGGGGGCGCGTTGGGCTACACCTTC